This is a list of T cell receptor beta chains from one sample in a study of T-cell reconstitution after alpha-beta-depleted transplantation in children. TCRdb re-called the PCR reads through MiXCR, storing one row per CDR3 protein. The table lists about 290,000 distinct CDR3 sequences, over 9% of them singletons. The sequencing here drew on PBMCs, taken before TCRalphabeta/CD19-depleted stem cell transplant. These receptors all come from a boy less than two years old with acute myeloid leukemia, due to receive a stem cell transplant. Each CDR3 is given with its conserved first and last residue. The order of the fields is J gene, V gene, clone size, D gene, CDR3 protein, CDR3 DNA. D genes are given only for firm matches. Part of the rows lack a size; the others show once, few, many or a class for expanded clones.

TRBJ2-7 | TRBV23-1 | many | TRBD2 | CASSQKGGVAGASYEQYF | TGCGCCAGCAGTCAGAAGGGGGGAGTAGCGGGAGCTTCCTACGAGCAGTACTTC
TRBJ1-4 | TRBV7-8 | many | TRBD1 | CASSERQGGGKLFF | TGTGCCAGCAGCGAACGACAGGGAGGAGGAAAACTGTTTTTT
TRBJ1-6 | TRBV7-6 | many | . | CASSSEATSSYNSPLHF | TGTGCCAGCAGTTCCGAAGCCACGAGCTCCTATAATTCACCCCTCCACTTT
TRBJ2-3 | TRBV12-3/TRBV12-4 | many | TRBD1 | CASSSDRQPTDTQYF | TGTGCCAGCAGTTCGGACAGGCAACCCACAGATACGCAGTATTTT
TRBJ1-5 | TRBV30 | . | . | CAWSVGVEPQHF | TGTGCCTGGAGTGTAGGAGTGGAGCCCCAGCATTTT
TRBJ2-7 | TRBV2 | many | . | CASKIPGDSYEQYF | TGTGCCAGCAAAATACCGGGGGATTCCTACGAGCAGTACTTC
TRBJ2-2 | TRBV5-5 | many | . | CASSLEFTGELFF | TGTGCCAGCAGCTTGGAATTCACCGGGGAGCTGTTTTTT
TRBJ2-2 | TRBV7-7 | many | TRBD2 | CASSLGASGNTGELFF | TGTGCCAGCAGCTTAGGTGCTAGCGGAAACACCGGGGAGCTGTTTTTT
TRBJ2-7 | TRBV19 | many | . | CATSPYYREPYEQYF | TGTGCCACCTCCCCTTATTACAGAGAACCCTACGAGCAGTACTTC
TRBJ2-3 | TRBV4-1 | many | TRBD1 | CASSLQRQGYTDTQYF | TGCGCCAGCAGCCTACAAAGACAGGGTTACACAGATACGCAGTATTTT
TRBJ2-2 | TRBV7-9 | few | . | CASSFPEANTGELFF | TGTGCCAGCAGCTTTCCAGAGGCGAACACCGGGGAGCTGTTTTTT
TRBJ2-5 | TRBV20-1 | many | TRBD2 | CSALRGGRETQYF | TGCAGTGCTCTCCGGGGGGGGCGAGAGACCCAGTACTTC
TRBJ2-7 | TRBV27 | many | TRBD2 | CASSLSKYSGGYEQYF | TGTGCCAGCAGTTTATCAAAATACAGCGGGGGCTACGAGCAGTACTTC
TRBJ2-1 | TRBV19 | many | . | CASIMRGGNEQFF | TGTGCCAGTATTATGAGGGGGGGTAATGAGCAGTTCTTC
TRBJ2-1 | TRBV30 | few | . | CAWSPGAPSYNEQFF | TGTGCCTGGAGTCCTGGTGCCCCAAGCTACAATGAGCAGTTCTTC
TRBJ2-7 | TRBV20-1 | few | TRBD1 | CSAPIPGGVSYEQYF | TGCAGTGCTCCGATACCAGGGGGAGTAAGCTACGAGCAGTACTTC